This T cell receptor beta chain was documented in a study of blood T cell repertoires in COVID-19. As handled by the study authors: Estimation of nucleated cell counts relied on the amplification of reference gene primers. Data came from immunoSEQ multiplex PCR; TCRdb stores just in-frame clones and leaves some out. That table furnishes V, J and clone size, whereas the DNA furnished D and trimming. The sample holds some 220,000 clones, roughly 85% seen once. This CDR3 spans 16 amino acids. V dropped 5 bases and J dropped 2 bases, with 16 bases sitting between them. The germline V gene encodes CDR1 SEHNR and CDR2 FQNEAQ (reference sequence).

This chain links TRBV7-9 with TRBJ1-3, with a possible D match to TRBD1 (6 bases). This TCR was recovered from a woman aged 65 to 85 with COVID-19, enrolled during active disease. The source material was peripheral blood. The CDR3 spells CASSPRDRSPGNTIYF. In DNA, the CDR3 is TGTGCCAGCAGCCCACGCGACAGGTCGCCTGGAAACACCATATATTTT.